This entry describes one TCR beta chain. What it binds is unknown. Specified treatment: approximately 11-day PBMC culture with coronavirus spike peptide pools or control peptides (ViraFEST assay). Days 3 and 7 saw half the medium replaced with fresh IL-2 medium. This CDR3 comprises 19 residues. V dropped 2 bases and J dropped 4; count of bases not matched to a gene: 14. Germline-derived CDR1 and CDR2 are GTSNPN and SVGIG (reference sequence). The data originate from a study of vaccination and CD4 T cells after COVID-19. Study in general: Six male and four female convalescents took part, two of them Hispanic. Post-COVID samples were collected a median around 99 days following diagnosis, spanning 35 to 161. Overall study results and limits: Spike mono-reactive status applied to 304 of 307 vaccine-specific clones in convalescent patients.

Sequenced with the Oncomine TCR Beta short-read assay was DNA taken from cultured CD4+ T cells. TCRdb re-analysed the PCR reads in MiXCR, keeping a single row per CDR3 protein. The profile shows around 15,000 distinct CDR3 sequences, roughly 50% of them singletons. The sequencing sample was made of CD4+ T cells from blood, cultured in vitro. The source is a human donor who had recovered from COVID-19. The V call is TRBV30, the J call TRBJ2-7; 16 positions match TRBD2. CDR3: CAWSRTGLAGGPVGYEQYF. In nucleotides, the CDR3 is TGTGCCTGGAGTCGCACGGGACTAGCGGGGGGGCCCGTTGGGTACGAGCAGTACTTC.